This T cell receptor beta chain is from a study of blood T cell repertoires in COVID-19. Study at large: The United States, Italy and Spain were the sources of the acute and convalescent COVID-19 samples.

The germline V gene encodes CDR1 MNHEY and CDR2 SMNVEV (reference sequence). The CDR3 contains 15 residues. Trimming took off 3 bases at V and 1 base at J, with 7 bases between the two ends. In the original workflow: Estimation of nucleated cell counts was performed using reference gene primer amplification. Clones were sequenced by immunoSEQ multiplex PCR, and TCRdb holds only the in-frame ones, with some missing. Clone size and V and J calls were adopted from that table, with D and trimming inferred from the DNA. The table lists 200,000 to 250,000 clones, around 83% of them singletons. The clonotype comes from a man between 50 and 59 years old who had recovered from COVID-19. The chain uses TRBV27 and TRBJ1-6; weak D call: TRBD1 (6 bases). Sequenced: peripheral blood. The CDR3 sequence is CASSLTGSYNSPLHF. CDR3 DNA sequence: TGTGCCAGCAGTTTGACAGGTTCCTATAATTCACCCCTCCACTTT.